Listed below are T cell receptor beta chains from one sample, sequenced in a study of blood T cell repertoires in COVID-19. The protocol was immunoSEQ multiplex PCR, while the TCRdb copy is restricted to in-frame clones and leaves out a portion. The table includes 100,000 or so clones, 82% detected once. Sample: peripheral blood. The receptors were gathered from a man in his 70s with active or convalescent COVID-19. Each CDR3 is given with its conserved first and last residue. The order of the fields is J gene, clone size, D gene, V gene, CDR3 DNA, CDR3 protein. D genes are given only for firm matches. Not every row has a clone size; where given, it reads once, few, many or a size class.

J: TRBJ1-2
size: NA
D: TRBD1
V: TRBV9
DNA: TGTGCCAGCAGCGTACGCGGACAGGGAGGGAACTATGGCTACACCTTC
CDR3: CASSVRGQGGNYGYTF

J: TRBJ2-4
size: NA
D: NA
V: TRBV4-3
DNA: TGCGCCAGCAGCCAAAACGCGGCACTAAGTGACATTCAGTACTTC
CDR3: CASSQNAALSDIQYF

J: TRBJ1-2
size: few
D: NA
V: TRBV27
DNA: TGTGCCAGCAGTTCGAGGGCTGCTAACTATGGCTACACCTTC
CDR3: CASSSRAANYGYTF

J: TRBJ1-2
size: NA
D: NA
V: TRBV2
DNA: TGTGCCAGCAGGTTCGGCGGCTATGGCTACACCTTC
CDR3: CASRFGGYGYTF

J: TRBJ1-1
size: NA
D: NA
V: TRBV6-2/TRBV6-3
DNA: TGTGCCAGCAGTTCCCCGGGCACTGAAGCTTTCTTT
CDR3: CASSSPGTEAFF

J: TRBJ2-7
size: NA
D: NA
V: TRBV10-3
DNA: TGTGCCATCAGTGAGAATAGCCCCTACGAGCAGTACTTC
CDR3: CAISENSPYEQYF

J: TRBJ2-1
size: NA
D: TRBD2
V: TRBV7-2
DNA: TGTGCCAGCAGCATCAGCGGGGTCTCCTACAATGAGCAGTTCTTC
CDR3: CASSISGVSYNEQFF

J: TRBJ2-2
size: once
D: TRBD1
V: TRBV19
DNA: TGTGCCAGTAACCCGACAGGGGCGAACACCGGGGAGCTGTTTTTT
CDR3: CASNPTGANTGELFF

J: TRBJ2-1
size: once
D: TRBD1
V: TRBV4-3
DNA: TGCGCCAGCAGCCAAGATTTTCGGGACAGGGGGAATGAGCAGTTCTTC
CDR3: CASSQDFRDRGNEQFF

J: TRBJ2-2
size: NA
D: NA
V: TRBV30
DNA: TGTGCCTGGAGCAGCACCGGGGAGCTGTTTTTT
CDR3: CAWSSTGELFF

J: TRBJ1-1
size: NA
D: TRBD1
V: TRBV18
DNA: TGTGCCAGCTCCCTGGGACAGGGCGGGATCACTGAAGCTTTCTTT
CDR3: CASSLGQGGITEAFF

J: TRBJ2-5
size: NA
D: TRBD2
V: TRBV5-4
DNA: TGTGCCAGCAGCTTGGGGACTAGCGGGGGGGCCTGGCAAGAGACCCAGTACTTC
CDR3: CASSLGTSGGAWQETQYF

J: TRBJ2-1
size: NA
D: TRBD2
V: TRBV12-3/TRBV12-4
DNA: TGTGCCAGCAGTCTAGCGGGGAGTGAGCAGTTCTTC
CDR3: CASSLAGSEQFF

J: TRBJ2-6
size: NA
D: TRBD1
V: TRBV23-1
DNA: TGCGCCAGCAGTCATCTCGACAGGGGCTACCACTCTGGGGCCAACGTCCTGACTTTC
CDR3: CASSHLDRGYHSGANVLTF

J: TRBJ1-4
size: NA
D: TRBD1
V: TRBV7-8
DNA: TGTGCCAGCAGCTTAGTCTGGCAGGGGGCGGAAAAACTGTTTTTT
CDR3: CASSLVWQGAEKLFF

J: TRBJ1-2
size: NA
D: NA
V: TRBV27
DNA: TGTGCCAGCAGTTTCGGGACTACTAGAGGTGGCTACACCTTC
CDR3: CASSFGTTRGGYTF

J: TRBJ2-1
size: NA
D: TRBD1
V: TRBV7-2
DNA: TGTGCCAGCAGCCCGCAGGGGACAGCGAATGAGCAGTTCTTC
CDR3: CASSPQGTANEQFF

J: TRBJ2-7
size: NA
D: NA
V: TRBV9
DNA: TGTGCCAGCAGCGTAGACAGGGGGGGCTACGAGCAGTACTTC
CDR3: CASSVDRGGYEQYF

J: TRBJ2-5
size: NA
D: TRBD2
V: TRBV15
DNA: TGTGCCACCAGCAGAGATGCGCTAGCGGGGGGGCGAGAGACCCAGTACTTC
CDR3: CATSRDALAGGRETQYF

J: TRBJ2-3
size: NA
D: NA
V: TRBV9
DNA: TGTGCCAGCAGCGCCCGGAGCGGGCGGGATACGCAGTATTTT
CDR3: CASSARSGRDTQYF

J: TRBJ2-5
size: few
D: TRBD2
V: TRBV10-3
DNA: TGTGCCATCAGTGACAGCGGGGGGGATGGAGAGACCCAGTACTTC
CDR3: CAISDSGGDGETQYF

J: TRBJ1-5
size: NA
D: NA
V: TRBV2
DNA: TGTGCCAGCAGTGCCCCGTCAGGGTTAGGAAATCAGCCCCAGCATTTT
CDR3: CASSAPSGLGNQPQHF

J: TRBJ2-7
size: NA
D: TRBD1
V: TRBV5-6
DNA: TGTGCCAGCAGTCGGACAGGGAGGTCCTACGAGCAGTACTTC
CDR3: CASSRTGRSYEQYF

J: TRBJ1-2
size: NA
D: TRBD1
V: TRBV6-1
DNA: TGTGCCAGCAGTGAACAGGGGGCTATTGGCTACACCTTC
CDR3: CASSEQGAIGYTF

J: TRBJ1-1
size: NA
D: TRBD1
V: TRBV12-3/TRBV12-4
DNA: TGTGCCAGCAGAGAGGGGGCAAATTCCAGGTCTTTCTTT
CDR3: CASREGANSRSFF

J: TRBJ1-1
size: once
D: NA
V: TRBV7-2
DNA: TGTGCCAGCAGCTTAGCCCAGAACACTGAAGCTTTCTTT
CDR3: CASSLAQNTEAFF

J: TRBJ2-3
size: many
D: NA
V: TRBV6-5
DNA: TGTGCCAGCACCTCCCCGGGACATGATACGCAGTATTTT
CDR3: CASTSPGHDTQYF

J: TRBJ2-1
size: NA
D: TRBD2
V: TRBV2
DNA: TGTGCCAGGGCTTTAGCGGGGGGCCTGGATGAGCAGTTCTTC
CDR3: CARALAGGLDEQFF

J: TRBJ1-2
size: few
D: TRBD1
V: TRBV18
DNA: TGTGCCAGCTCACCCCGGACAGGGACTAACTATGGCTACACCTTC
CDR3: CASSPRTGTNYGYTF

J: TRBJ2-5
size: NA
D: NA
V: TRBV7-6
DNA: TGTGCCAGCAGCCGCCTACGGGGGATGGAGACCCAGTACTTC
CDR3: CASSRLRGMETQYF

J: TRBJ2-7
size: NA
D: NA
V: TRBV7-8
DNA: TGTGCCAGCAGCTTAGCCATCTACGAGCAGTACTTC
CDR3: CASSLAIYEQYF

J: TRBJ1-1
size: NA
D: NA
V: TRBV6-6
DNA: TGTGCCAGCAGTTACGCCAGGGGGAACACTGAAGCTTTCTTT
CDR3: CASSYARGNTEAFF

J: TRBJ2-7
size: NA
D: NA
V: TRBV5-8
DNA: TGTGCCAGCAGCTTGGCTTACAGGGACGAGCAGTACTTC
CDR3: CASSLAYRDEQYF

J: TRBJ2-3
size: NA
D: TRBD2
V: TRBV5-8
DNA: TGTGCCAGCAGCTTGGCTCTAGCGGGGAGAACAGATACGCAGTATTTT
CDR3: CASSLALAGRTDTQYF

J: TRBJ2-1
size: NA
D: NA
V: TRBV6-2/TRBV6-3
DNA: TGTGCCAGCAGTTTGTTGGCCGTCAGTCCGCAGTTCTTC
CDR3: CASSLLAVSPQFF

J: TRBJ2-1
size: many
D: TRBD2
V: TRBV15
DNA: TGTGCCACCTCTCTTGCGGGGGGGAGGAATGAGCAGTTCTTC
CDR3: CATSLAGGRNEQFF

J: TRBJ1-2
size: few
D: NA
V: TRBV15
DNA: TGTGCCACCAGACAGGGAGAAGGCTATGGCTACACCTTC
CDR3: CATRQGEGYGYTF

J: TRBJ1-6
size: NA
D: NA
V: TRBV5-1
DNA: TGCGCCAGCAGCCCGGGACAAGATAATTCACCCCTCCACTTT
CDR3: CASSPGQDNSPLHF

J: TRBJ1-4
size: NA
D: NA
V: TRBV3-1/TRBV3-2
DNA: TGTGCCAGCAGCCAAGAAATGGACAACAGTGACGAAAAACTGTTTTTT
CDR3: CASSQEMDNSDEKLFF